This is a list of T cell receptor beta chains from one sample in a study of CD8 T cells in ankylosing spondylitis. TCRdb passed the 5' RACE reads through MiXCR, listing each CDR3 protein once. Counted here are about 200,000 distinct CDR3 sequences, around 13% occurring once; the ten biggest clones make up about 15%. Sample: blood, either unsorted or a sorted T cell fraction (not recorded which). The receptor source for this set is a male donor with ankylosing spondylitis or in good health (not recorded which). Each CDR3 is given with its conserved first and last residue. Each record gives: V gene, clone size, D gene, J gene, CDR3 DNA, CDR3 protein. A D gene is named only where the DNA matches it firmly. Size values are once, few and many counts, or a class for expanded clones, and some rows have none.

>TRBV4-1|few|TRBD1|TRBJ1-2
TGCGCCAGCACAGGACAGGCGGTAGAGGGCTATGGCTACACCTTC
CASTGQAVEGYGYTF
>TRBV29-1|NA|NA|TRBJ2-3
TGCAGCGTTGAAGCCGGCACAGATACGCAGTATTTT
CSVEAGTDTQYF
>TRBV11-2|few|NA|TRBJ2-1
TGTGCCAGCAGCCTGGAAAGCGTCTCATACAATGAGCAGTTCTTC
CASSLESVSYNEQFF
>TRBV12-5|few|NA|TRBJ1-1
TGTGCTAGTGGAATAGACCCGAACACTGAAGCTTTCTTT
CASGIDPNTEAFF
>TRBV7-9|few|NA|TRBJ2-3
TGTGCCAGCAGGGGGGGGCCCCCAGATACGCAGTATTTT
CASRGGPPDTQYF
>TRBV7-6|NA|TRBD2|TRBJ2-7
TGTGCCAGCAGCGAAAGCGGGACTAGTAACTTTAAGCAGTACTTC
CASSESGTSNFKQYF
>TRBV20-1|few|TRBD2|TRBJ2-1
TGCAGTGGTTCGAGACTAGCGGGACCTATCTCCTACAATGAGCAGTTCTTC
CSGSRLAGPISYNEQFF
>TRBV7-6|few|NA|TRBJ2-7
TGTGCCAGCAGCCCGGGAGAGGTAGAGCAGTACTTC
CASSPGEVEQYF
>TRBV5-6|NA|NA|TRBJ1-6
TGTGCCAGCAGCTCAGGGACGATCCTATTTAATTCACCCCTCCACTTT
CASSSGTILFNSPLHF
>TRBV18|NA|NA|TRBJ2-5
TGTGCCAGCTCAGCCACTACCGGGGACCAAGAGACCCAGTACTTC
CASSATTGDQETQYF